Here is one T cell receptor beta chain with its context. Its antigen is still unknown. TCRdb itself ran the reads through MiXCR, one entry per CDR3 protein. The sample records roughly 500,000 distinct CDR3 sequences, 25% to 35% being singletons. This CDR3 contains 15 residues. Trimming cost V 1 base and J 6 bases; bases outside gene matches: 7. Germline V lookup: CDR1 GTSNPN, CDR2 SVGIG (reference sequence). This record belongs to a study of T cell repertoires in cytomegalovirus infection. Study-level points and caveats: Ex vivo responses were dominated by HLA-C-restricted CMV-specific TCR beta clonotypes.

The chain joins TRBV30 to TRBJ1-2; TRBD1 aligns across 11 bases. The clonotype comes from a human donor in good health (CMV status not recorded). Some clones in this sample may be carry-over from other donors' samples. The starting material was cultured PBMCs, obtained from culture after CMV antigen stimulation. CDR3 in DNA: TGTGCCTGGAGTGCCCTGGACAGGGGGCGAGATGGCTACACCTTC. This gives the protein CAWSALDRGRDGYTF.